These 32 T cell receptor beta chains share one sample of origin, sequenced in a study of response to subunit inactivated influenza vaccine. MiXCR, run by TCRdb on the RT-PCR reads, gives a single entry per CDR3 protein. Of around 760,000 distinct CDR3 sequences in the sample, around 13% were seen once. Material: PBMCs from blood, obtained 14 days before vaccination. Receptors were obtained from a man aged 45 to 65 who received an inactivated influenza vaccine.

The chain joins TRBV4-2 to TRBJ2-3; possibly TRBD1 for D (5 bases). V was shortened by 0 bases and J by 5 bases, with 12 bases between the two germline ends. There are 15 residues in the CDR3. Looked up from germline, CDR1 is LGHNA and CDR2 is YNFKEQ. CDR3 coding DNA: TGTGCCAGCAGCCAAGAGCGAAATAGGGGAGATACGCAGTATTTT. Its protein is CASSQERNRGDTQYF.

This clonotype was detected ten times or more. The chain joins TRBV28 to TRBJ2-1; either TRBD1 or TRBD2 may supply D (5 bases each). CDR3 length equals 14 residues. Germline loops: CDR1 MDHEN, CDR2 SYDVKM. The V and J ends lost 8 bases and 2 bases respectively, with 13 bases between them. The CDR3 region has the DNA TGTGCCAGCCCCCCGGGACCTACCTACAATGAGCAGTTCTTC. This codes for CASPPGPTYNEQFF.

The J gene is TRBJ2-6, the V gene TRBV20-1; a possible D gene is TRBD1 (6 bases). CDR1 DFQATT and CDR2 SNEGSKA come from the germline V gene (reference sequence). V dropped 5 bases and J dropped 0 bases, with 14 bases sitting between them. The CDR3 is 16 amino acids. The CDR3 DNA is TGCAGTGCTCCCGTCGGACAGCACTCTGGGGCCAACGTCCTGACTTTC. Translated, it gives CSAPVGQHSGANVLTF.

The V and J genes are TRBV24-1 and TRBJ2-2, with a possible D match to TRBD1 (5 bases). The germline gives CDR1 KGHDR, CDR2 SFDVKD. The CDR3 has 17 residues. The ends were cut back, 3 bases at V and 6 bases at J, with 19 bases in the middle. The CDR3 protein is CATSDPRQTTPPGELFF. Here the CDR3 DNA reads TGTGCCACCAGTGATCCCCGACAGACAACCCCCCCCGGGGAGCTGTTTTTT.

In its sample, this clonotype was seen a few times. The V and J genes are TRBV9 and TRBJ2-7, with 9 bases aligning to TRBD2. Germline V gives CDR1 SGDLS, CDR2 YYNGEE. This CDR3 comprises 15 residues. With 0 bases clipped from V and 4 bases from J, the junction kept 5 bases outside the gene matches. The CDR3 reads CASSVAGTSPYEQYF. CDR3 sequence (DNA): TGTGCCAGCAGCGTAGCCGGGACTAGCCCATACGAGCAGTACTTC.

Note on this clonotype: One end of the junction is discordant with germline, which a read error may explain. The genes are TRBV9 and TRBJ2-7, with 10 bases identical to TRBD1. This CDR3 is built from 14 residues. Germline V gene data show CDR1 as SGDLS and CDR2 as YYNGEE. The CDR3 nucleotides are TGTGCCAGCAGCGCCGGGACAGGGGTGTTCGAGCATTACTTC. Its protein is CASSAGTGVFEHYF.

The chain recombines TRBV4-3 with TRBJ2-5; 11 nucleotides align to TRBD1. Germline CDR1 reads LGHNA; CDR2 reads YSLEER. V lost 4 bases and J lost 5; bases outside the gene matches: 6. This CDR3 contains 15 residues. CDR3 sequence reads: CASSPGTGGGETQYF. CDR3 in DNA: TGCGCCAGCAGCCCAGGGACAGGGGGAGGGGAGACCCAGTACTTC.

This clonotype was observed at least ten times. The chain has TRBV4-3 and TRBJ1-6, with D uncertain. Germline V gives CDR1 LGHNA, CDR2 YSLEER. V was cut by 4 bases and J by 8 bases, with 9 bases left in between. The CDR3 extends over 13 amino acids. The CDR3 protein is CASSPSVDSPLHF. DNA for the CDR3: TGCGCCAGCAGCCCTAGTGTGGATTCACCCCTCCACTTT.

The chain carries TRBV5-1 and TRBJ2-7, with 11 bases that match TRBD2. CDR3 length equals 13 residues. V was pared by 1 base and J by 6 bases, with 0 bases of the junction left unmatched. Germline-derived CDR1 and CDR2 are SGHRS and YFSETQ. CDR3 protein: CASSLLAGGEQYF. The CDR3 region has the DNA TGCGCCAGCAGCTTGCTAGCGGGGGGCGAGCAGTACTTC.

This clonotype was recorded a few times. The rearrangement links TRBV20-1 to TRBJ2-3, with D tentatively TRBD2 (6 bases). Germline V lookup: CDR1 DFQATT, CDR2 SNEGSKA (reference sequence). The CDR3 totals 14 residues. V was cut by 5 bases and J by 4 bases, with 16 bases left in between. In nucleotides, the CDR3 is TGCAGTGCTTACCGGTCGGGACTCCCAGATACGCAGTATTTT. Translated, it gives CSAYRSGLPDTQYF.

This clonotype was observed at least ten times. The chain uses TRBV19 and TRBJ2-7; D unresolved. The CDR3 extends over 14 amino acids. V was cut by 7 bases and J by 0 bases, with 13 bases left in between. Germline V gives CDR1 LNHDA, CDR2 SQIVND (reference sequence). The CDR3 reads CASTYSSSSYEQYF. DNA of the CDR3: TGTGCCAGTACCTACTCCTCGAGCTCCTACGAGCAGTACTTC.

There are a few counts of this clonotype. The rearrangement joins TRBV20-1 to TRBJ2-3; no firm D call. The V gene's germline CDR1 is DFQATT and CDR2 SNEGSKA (reference sequence). Trimming took 3 bases from V and 5 from J, leaving 6 bases between them. The CDR3 length is 11 residues. This CDR3 is CSASGRDTQYF. In DNA, the CDR3 is TGCAGTGCTAGTGGTCGAGATACGCAGTATTTT.

The chain uses TRBV11-2 and TRBJ2-1; D is undetermined. Germline assignment: CDR1 SGHAT and CDR2 FQNNGV. This CDR3 is built from 13 residues. V was clipped by 9 bases and J by 0 bases, with 9 bases between them. CDR3 amino acids: CARETNSYNEQFF. CDR3 in DNA: TGTGCCAGGGAGACAAACTCCTACAATGAGCAGTTCTTC.

This clonotype was counted a few times. The chain recombines TRBV10-3 with TRBJ2-7; 10 bases match TRBD1. After removal of 2 bases from V and 2 bases from J, the junction contained 12 bases not matched to a gene. Germline V gives CDR1 ENHRY, CDR2 SYGVKD. The CDR3 consists of 18 residues. The CDR3 region is CAISEGVTGTGVTYEQYF. CDR3 nucleotide sequence: TGTGCCATCAGTGAGGGGGTGACCGGGACAGGGGTAACCTACGAGCAGTACTTC.

The chain has TRBV7-2 and TRBJ2-3, with TRBD2 matching 8 bases. The CDR3 covers 16 residues. Germline lookup yields CDR1 SGHTA and CDR2 FQGNSA. Unmatched junction bases numbered 2, after V lost 0 bases and J lost 0 bases. The CDR3 DNA sequence: TGTGCCAGCAGCTTAGCGTCTAGCGGGAGCACAGATACGCAGTATTTT. This gives the protein CASSLASSGSTDTQYF.

V usage is TRBV4-1 and J usage is TRBJ2-2; the match to TRBD2 covers 11 bases. Germline V gene data show CDR1 as MGHRA and CDR2 as YSYEKL. V dropped 4 bases and J dropped 8; count of bases not matched to a gene: 9. The CDR3 runs 16 residues. The CDR3 sequence is CASSPSLAGAGGELFF. DNA of the CDR3: TGCGCCAGCAGCCCATCACTAGCGGGGGCAGGTGGGGAGCTGTTTTTT.

This clonotype has only a few counts. The genes are TRBV7-9 and TRBJ2-1; perhaps TRBD2 as D (6 bases). Trimming pared 1 base from V and 2 bases from J, leaving 12 bases between. The CDR3 covers 16 residues. From germline, CDR1 is SEHNR and CDR2 FQNEAQ (reference sequence). The CDR3 DNA follows: TGTGCCAGCAGCTTAGGACGGGGGAAACCCTACAATGAGCAGTTCTTC. The encoded protein is CASSLGRGKPYNEQFF.

The chain links TRBV2 to TRBJ1-5; a weak D match, TRBD1 (6 bases). The V gene's germline CDR1 is SNHLY and CDR2 FYNNEI. The ends were cut back, 3 bases at V and 3 bases at J, with 9 bases in the middle. This CDR3 is 14 amino acids long. CDR3 nucleotides: TGTGCCAGCAGTGACAGGGGACCCAATCAGCCCCAGCATTTT. Encoded protein: CASSDRGPNQPQHF. Full variable domain (remainder filled in from reference TRBV2 and TRBJ1-5): EPEVTQTPSHQVTQMGQEVILRCVPISNHLYFYWYRQILGQKVEFLVSFYNNEISEKSEIFDDQFSVERPDGSNFTLKIRSTKLEDSAMYFCASSDRGPNQPQHFGDGTRLSIL.

Of note for this clonotype: A much larger clone lies a single base off, so this may be a read error. Since no conserved phenylalanine or tryptophan closes the CDR3, a read error is the likely cause. The genes are TRBV29-1 and TRBJ2-7; D gene uncertain. This CDR3 comprises 13 residues. The V end lost 4 bases, the J end lost 2 bases, and 12 bases lay between the germline ends. The germline gives CDR1 SQVTM, CDR2 ANQGSEA. CDR3 nucleotides: TGCAGCGTTGCCGGCGAGAAAACCTACGAGCAGTACCTC. Protein sequence: CSVAGEKTYEQYL.

The chain joins TRBV2 to TRBJ2-7, with D uncertain. There are 11 residues in the CDR3. V lost 6 bases and J lost 6, with 9 bases in between. Germline-derived CDR1 and CDR2 are SNHLY and FYNNEI. The CDR3 region is CASSLISEQYF. The CDR3 DNA follows: TGTGCCAGCAGCCTAATCTCCGAGCAGTACTTC.

This clonotype was found a few times. The chain links TRBV30 to TRBJ1-3; D remains unclear. With 2 bases removed from V and 4 bases from J, the gap between germline ends came to 9 bases. In germline, CDR1 is GTSNPN, CDR2 SVGIG (reference sequence). The CDR3 is 13 residues long. The CDR3, as DNA: TGTGCCTGGAGTAGAGTTCCAGGAAACACCATATATTTT. It codes for CAWSRVPGNTIYF.

The rearrangement links TRBV13 to TRBJ2-2; D is possibly TRBD1 or TRBD2 (6 bases each). V shed 4 bases and J shed 0 bases, with 15 bases lying between them. The CDR3 is made up of 17 amino acids. Germline V gene data show CDR1 as PRHDT and CDR2 as FYEKMQ (reference sequence). DNA of the CDR3: TGTGCCAGCAGCTCCCCAGATAGGGGGGCGAACACCGGGGAGCTGTTTTTT. Amino acids: CASSSPDRGANTGELFF.

The chain employs TRBV7-3 and TRBJ2-3; TRBD1 agrees at 9 bases. The V segment lost 5 bases and the J segment 2 bases; nucleotides outside the gene matches: 5. Germline CDR1 reads SGHTA; CDR2 reads FQGTGA. The CDR3 has 15 residues. The CDR3 DNA reads TGTGCCAGCAGCAACACAGGGGGCCTCACAGATACGCAGTATTTT. Protein product: CASSNTGGLTDTQYF.

This clonotype showed up just a few times. DNA of the CDR3: TGCGCCAGCAGCTCCCCAAGGGGAATGAGCTCCTACGAGCAGTACTTC. It yields the protein CASSSPRGMSSYEQYF. The rearrangement links TRBV5-1 to TRBJ2-7; D possibly corresponds to TRBD1 (5 bases). Trimming removed 3 bases from V and 0 bases from J, with 16 bases in between. The length of the CDR3 is 16 residues. Looked up from germline, CDR1 is SGHRS and CDR2 is YFSETQ.

This clonotype has at least ten counts. The V call is TRBV12-3 or TRBV12-4, the J call TRBJ2-1, with D possibly matching TRBD2 (6 bases). The CDR3 sequence is 15 residues long. The V end was cut by 10 bases, the J end by 2 bases, with 18 bases between. This chain's CDR3 is CATAVRGLTYNEQFF. CDR3 nucleotides: TGTGCCACCGCAGTCCGGGGACTGACCTACAATGAGCAGTTCTTC.

This clonotype was picked up a small number of times. The chain combines TRBV6-2 or TRBV6-3 with TRBJ2-7; the match to TRBD1 covers 7 bases. The CDR3 extends over 12 amino acids. With V trimmed by 8 bases and J by 6 bases, 7 bases remained unmatched. Looked up from germline, CDR1 is MNHEY and CDR2 is SVGEGT. CDR3 loop: CASGQVLLEQYF. In DNA, the CDR3 is TGTGCCAGCGGACAGGTCTTGCTCGAGCAGTACTTC.

The chain employs TRBV19 and TRBJ2-2, with 9 bases fitting TRBD1. Trimming took 6 bases from V and 5 from J; bases not matched to a gene: 4. This CDR3 has 14 residues. Germline values: CDR1 LNHDA, CDR2 SQIVND (reference sequence). CDR3 sequence reads: CASRKGQGTGELFF. The CDR3, as DNA: TGTGCCAGTAGGAAAGGACAGGGGACCGGGGAGCTGTTTTTT.

V and J are TRBV29-1 and TRBJ2-3, with 9 bases matching TRBD2. The germline V gene encodes CDR1 SQVTM and CDR2 ANQGSEA. V lost 4 bases, J lost 6 bases, and 11 bases stayed unmatched. The CDR3 is 15 amino acids. CDR3 nucleotide sequence: TGCAGCGTTGGGTTGACTAGCGGCCGGCGGGATACGCAGTATTTT. The encoded protein is CSVGLTSGRRDTQYF.

This clonotype has more than one count but fewer than ten. The chain joins TRBV12-5 to TRBJ2-1; 7 bases are shared with TRBD2. The V segment lost 1 base and the J segment 1 base; nucleotides outside the gene matches: 19. The CDR3 length is 21 residues. Germline CDR1 LGHNT, CDR2 FRNRAP. This chain's CDR3 is CASGLGLLLQSGKLSYNEQFF. In nucleotides, the CDR3 is TGTGCTAGTGGTTTGGGCCTGCTGTTACAGAGCGGGAAACTTTCCTACAATGAGCAGTTCTTC.

V gene TRBV11-2 combines with J gene TRBJ2-7; 7 positions match TRBD2. The germline CDR1 and CDR2 sequences are SGHAT and FQNNGV. The CDR3 covers 15 residues. The V and J ends lost 5 bases and 0 bases, in that order; junction bases with no gene match: 7. CDR3 protein: CASSPPSGRSYEQYF. The DNA for the CDR3 is TGTGCCAGCAGCCCACCTAGCGGACGCTCCTACGAGCAGTACTTC.

The rearrangement uses TRBV18 and TRBJ2-2; maybe TRBD1 (5 bases). The CDR3 is 16 residues long. V lost 1 base and J lost 1, with 10 bases in between. Germline V gene sequence: CDR1 KGHSH, CDR2 LQKENI. Here the CDR3 DNA reads TGTGCCAGCTCACCACTTGCAGGGATGAACACCGGGGAGCTGTTTTTT. Encoded protein: CASSPLAGMNTGELFF.

This clonotype came up a few times. The V and J genes are TRBV5-1 and TRBJ2-5; D possibly corresponds to TRBD2 (6 bases). This CDR3 spans 14 amino acids. Germline V gives CDR1 SGHRS, CDR2 YFSETQ. V lost 4 bases, J lost 5 bases, and 15 bases lay in between. CDR3 coding DNA: TGCGCCAGCAGCGTGGCCGGGACTCAGGAGACCCAGTACTTC. Translating it yields CASSVAGTQETQYF.